The 18 T cell receptor beta chains listed next were all sequenced from one sample in a study of blood T cell repertoires in COVID-19. The protocol was immunoSEQ multiplex PCR, while the TCRdb copy is restricted to in-frame clones and leaves out a portion. The data hold approximately 75,000 clones, with roughly 88% observed a single time. Sequences were obtained from peripheral blood. All receptors derive from a woman between 50 and 59 years old with acute or convalescent COVID-19.

V usage is TRBV5-8 and J usage is TRBJ1-5, with 7 bases aligning to TRBD1. Germline V lookup: CDR1 SGHTS, CDR2 YDEGEE. J gave up 2 bases and V 0 bases, and 5 bases lay outside the gene matches. This CDR3 contains 16 residues. The CDR3 spells CASSLGNRGGNQPQHF. CDR3 sequence (DNA): TGTGCCAGCAGCTTGGGGAACAGGGGAGGCAATCAGCCCCAGCATTTT.

The V and J genes are TRBV11-2 and TRBJ2-1; 7 bases match TRBD2. Per the germline V gene, CDR1 is SGHAT and CDR2 is FQNNGV. With V trimmed by 6 bases and J by 1 base, 6 bases remained unmatched. This CDR3 region has 15 residues. The CDR3: CASSMRRGSYNEQFF. DNA of the CDR3: TGTGCCAGCAGTATGAGGCGGGGGTCCTACAATGAGCAGTTCTTC.

The chain recombines TRBV6-6 with TRBJ2-7; 9 positions match TRBD1. V lost 6 bases and J lost 3; bases outside the gene matches: 6. CDR3 length: 14 amino acids. Germline CDR1 reads MNHNY; CDR2 reads SVGAGI (reference sequence). For the CDR3, the DNA is TGTGCCAGCAGCGAGCCGGGACAGGGCTACGAGCAGTACTTC. It encodes CASSEPGQGYEQYF.

The table lists this clone with a count of one. V and J are TRBV6-4 and TRBJ2-2; a weak D match, TRBD1 (6 bases). Deletions cut 6 bases from V and 4 bases from J, with 9 bases between. Germline-derived CDR1 and CDR2 are MRHNA and SNTAGT. The CDR3 is 13 residues long. For the CDR3, the DNA is TGTGCCAGCAGACACAGGGCCACCGGGGAGCTGTTTTTT. Translation: CASRHRATGELFF.

This clone was observed a few times. This rearrangement joins TRBV30 to TRBJ1-4; D gene ambiguous. The CDR3 extends over 14 amino acids. CDR1 GTSNPN and CDR2 SVGIG come from the germline V gene (reference sequence). Trimming stripped 0 bases from V and 7 bases from J, with 12 bases between. This CDR3 reads CAWSVKRESEKLFF. CDR3 DNA: TGTGCCTGGAGTGTAAAGCGTGAAAGTGAAAAACTGTTTTTT.

The chain couples TRBV11-2 to TRBJ2-7; 10 bases fit TRBD1. This CDR3 comprises 18 residues. J gave up 8 bases and V 0 bases, and 16 bases lay outside the gene matches. Germline V gene lookup returns CDR1 SGHAT and CDR2 FQNNGV. This CDR3 is CASSLDPRPGQGMKKQYF. The CDR3 DNA is TGTGCCAGCAGCTTAGATCCCCGCCCGGGACAGGGGATGAAAAAGCAGTACTTC.

The CDR3 sequence is CSVEGSGTVTQYF. CDR3 coding DNA: TGCAGCGTTGAAGGTAGCGGGACGGTGACCCAGTACTTC. The chain carries TRBV29-1 and TRBJ2-5; 8 positions match TRBD2. Per germline, CDR1 SQVTM and CDR2 ANQGSEA. This CDR3 has 13 residues. With V trimmed by 1 base and J by 7 bases, 5 bases remained unmatched.

This clone has just one count. The chain recombines TRBV30 with TRBJ2-3; the match to TRBD2 covers 13 bases. With 2 bases clipped from V and 1 base from J, the junction kept 9 bases outside the gene matches. The CDR3 is made up of 18 amino acids. Germline CDR1 is GTSNPN and CDR2 is SVGIG (reference sequence). CDR3 DNA: TGTGCCTGGAGTTTAGGACTAGCGGGGGCCCACGGCACAGATACGCAGTATTTT. Translating gives CAWSLGLAGAHGTDTQYF.

The genes are TRBV30 and TRBJ2-7; D perhaps matches TRBD2 (5 bases). Between the trimmed V and J ends, which lost 0 bases and 7 bases, there was a span of 16 bases. The CDR3 consists of 14 residues. CDR1 and CDR2 (germline): GTSNPN, SVGIG (reference sequence). The chain's CDR3 is CAWSVRGGLGEQYF. CDR3 sequence (DNA): TGTGCCTGGAGTGTACGTGGCGGGCTGGGAGAGCAGTACTTC.

The V call is TRBV27, the J call TRBJ2-1; D is ambiguous. The CDR3 spans 14 residues. CDR1 is MNHEY, CDR2 SMNVEV, per germline (reference sequence). Trimming stripped 0 bases from V and 2 bases from J, with 5 bases between. DNA for the CDR3: TGTGCCAGCAGTTTATCTCTAGCCTACAATGAGCAGTTCTTC. Translating it yields CASSLSLAYNEQFF.

This chain connects TRBV28 to TRBJ2-7; 12 bases fit TRBD1. The V segment lost 6 bases and the J segment 7 bases; nucleotides outside the gene matches: 10. The CDR3 is 15 residues long. Germline V gene sequence: CDR1 MDHEN, CDR2 SYDVKM. The CDR3 nucleotides read TGTGCCAGCAGCTGGGCGGGACAGGGGGCGCTTGAGCAGTACTTC. This translates into CASSWAGQGALEQYF.

The chain is built from TRBV5-1 and TRBJ2-7; possibly TRBD1 for D (6 bases). Between the trimmed V and J ends, which lost 4 bases and 1 base, there was a span of 9 bases. In germline, CDR1 is SGHRS, CDR2 YFSETQ. The CDR3 is 13 residues long. The CDR3 DNA reads as TGCGCCAGCAGCCCTGGACAGTCCTACGAGCAGTACTTC. Protein sequence: CASSPGQSYEQYF.

The chain joins TRBV11-2 to TRBJ2-1, with TRBD2 matching over 8 bases. The V gene's germline CDR1 is SGHAT and CDR2 FQNNGV. V trimming: 3 bases; J trimming: 0 bases; junction bases outside the gene matches: 4. The CDR3 length is 16 residues. For the CDR3, the DNA is TGTGCCAGCAGCTTCGGGGGGGAGAGCTCCTACAATGAGCAGTTCTTC. Translating it yields CASSFGGESSYNEQFF.

J is TRBJ2-1 and V is TRBV2, with TRBD2 matching 7 bases. Germline values: CDR1 SNHLY, CDR2 FYNNEI. This CDR3 spans 20 amino acids. V gave up 3 bases and J gave up 5 bases; unmatched junction bases: 22. The CDR3 DNA sequence: TGTGCCAGCAGTGATCTAAGTTTGACTGGTCGGGAGGCTTTACACAATGAGCAGTTCTTC. Translated: CASSDLSLTGREALHNEQFF.

The chain uses TRBV18 and TRBJ2-7; D ambiguous. In germline, CDR1 is KGHSH, CDR2 LQKENI. CDR3 length equals 15 residues. The ends were cut back, 6 bases at V and 6 bases at J, with 21 bases in the middle. This CDR3 reads CASSPFGDPSAEQYF. The CDR3, as DNA: TGTGCCAGCTCCCCTTTCGGAGACCCAAGTGCCGAGCAGTACTTC.

The genes are TRBV6-5 and TRBJ2-3; the D is unclear. In germline, CDR1 is MNHEY, CDR2 SVGAGI. The V gene lost 0 bases and the J gene lost 6 bases, with 13 bases spanning the gap. The CDR3 runs to 15 residues. Written as DNA, the CDR3 is TGTGCCAGCAGTTACTCGGCACTCCTAGGCGATACGCAGTATTTT. It yields the protein CASSYSALLGDTQYF.

This clone was recorded once. The chain employs TRBV27 and TRBJ2-5, with 8 bases that match TRBD2. CDR1 MNHEY and CDR2 SMNVEV come from the germline V gene (reference sequence). Trimming removed 3 bases from V and 4 bases from J; junction bases left unmatched: 4. This CDR3 is built from 14 residues. In nucleotides, the CDR3 is TGTGCCAGCAGTTTCTACGCGGGAGGAGAGACCCAGTACTTC. It specifies CASSFYAGGETQYF.

This clone was detected a few times. The chain uses TRBV28 and TRBJ1-2; D gene unclear. Germline CDR1 MDHEN, CDR2 SYDVKM. Trimming took 6 bases from V and 0 from J, leaving 8 bases between them. CDR3 length equals 13 residues. The CDR3 sequence is CASRAETNYGYTF. The CDR3 nucleotides are TGTGCCAGCAGGGCAGAAACTAACTATGGCTACACCTTC.